The table lists the clone carrying this T cell receptor (beta chain) with a few counts. What it recognizes is unknown. The CDR3 is 15 residues long. The junction had 8 bases not matched to a gene; V was cut back by 5 bases and J by 4 bases. Germline CDR1 is MNHEY and CDR2 is SVGEGT. This record belongs to a study of T cell responses to AZD1222 COVID-19 vaccine. Using immunoSEQ multiplex PCR, the repertoire was profiled, and TCRdb retains in-frame clones only, with some absent. The top ten clones hold around 5% of a sample with over 110,000 clones, 90% to 95% of them seen once. General study results and limits: Clonal diversity was possibly underestimated, and the donors were mostly white British, with more females. Spike-specific TCR breadth and depth grew following two AZD1222 doses.

The chain links TRBV6-2 or TRBV6-3 to TRBJ1-5; 7 positions match TRBD1. The origin of this receptor is an adult in good health. Here the sequenced sample was peripheral blood, taken on day 0 of AZD1222 vaccination. The CDR3 nucleotides are TGTGCCAGCAGTCGACGGACAGGACCTAATCAGCCCCAGCATTTT. This gives the protein CASSRRTGPNQPQHF.